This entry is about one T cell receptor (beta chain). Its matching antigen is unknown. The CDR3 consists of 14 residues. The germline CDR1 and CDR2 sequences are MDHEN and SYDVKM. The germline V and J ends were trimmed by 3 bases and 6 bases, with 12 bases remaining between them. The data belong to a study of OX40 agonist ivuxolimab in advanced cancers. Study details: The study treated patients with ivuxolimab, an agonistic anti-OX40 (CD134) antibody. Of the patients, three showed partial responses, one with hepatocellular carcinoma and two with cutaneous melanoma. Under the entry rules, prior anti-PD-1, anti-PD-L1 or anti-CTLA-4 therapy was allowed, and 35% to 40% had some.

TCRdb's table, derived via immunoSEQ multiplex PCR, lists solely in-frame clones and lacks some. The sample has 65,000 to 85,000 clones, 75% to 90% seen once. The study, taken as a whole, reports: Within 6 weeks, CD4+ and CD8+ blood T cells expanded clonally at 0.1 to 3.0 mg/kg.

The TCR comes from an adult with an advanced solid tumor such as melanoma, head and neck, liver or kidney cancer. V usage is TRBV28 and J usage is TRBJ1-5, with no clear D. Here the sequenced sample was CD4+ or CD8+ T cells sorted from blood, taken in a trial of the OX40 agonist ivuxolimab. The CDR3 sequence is CASSFLISVQPQHF. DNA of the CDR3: TGTGCCAGCAGTTTCCTGATTTCAGTTCAGCCCCAGCATTTT.